Each of the 30 T cell receptor beta chains below was sequenced from the same sample in a study of blood T cell repertoires in COVID-19. Here immunoSEQ multiplex PCR was the method, and the copy in TCRdb shows in-frame clones only, minus some. This repertoire shows 300,000 to 500,000 clones, 88% found once; its top ten account for approximately 0.96%. The sample comprised PBMCs or T cells enriched from blood (not recorded which). The receptors originated from a woman aged 25-40 years with acute COVID-19.

This chain joins TRBV5-1 and TRBJ2-7, with 10 bases fitting TRBD1. Germline trimming cut 3 bases from V and 3 bases from J; bases unmatched to any gene: 6. From germline, CDR1 is SGHRS and CDR2 YFSETQ. There are 15 residues in the CDR3. This CDR3 is CASSSGGQGIYEQYF. CDR3 nucleotides: TGCGCCAGCAGCTCTGGGGGACAGGGGATCTACGAGCAGTACTTC.

The CDR3 DNA reads as TGTGCCAGCAGTTACTCGGGGGGAGGCTCCTACGAGCAGTACTTC. Its protein is CASSYSGGGSYEQYF. The chain couples TRBV6-5 to TRBJ2-7; TRBD2 is a possible D gene (6 bases). V was cut by 0 bases and J by 0 bases, with 9 bases left in between. The CDR3 totals 15 residues. The germline CDR1 and CDR2 sequences are MNHEY and SVGAGI.

The rearrangement links TRBV3-1 (or the pseudogene TRBV3-2) to TRBJ1-1; possible D gene TRBD1, 5 bases. The CDR3 loop spans 14 amino acids. Germline V gene sequence: CDR1 LGHDT, CDR2 YNNKEL (reference sequence). V was clipped by 4 bases and J by 3 bases, with 12 bases between them. The CDR3 DNA follows: TGTGCCAGCAGCCCGAGATGGGGGGACACTGAAGCTTTCTTT. Protein sequence: CASSPRWGDTEAFF.

Comment on this clone: Other DNA sequences within the sample encode an identical CDR3. The J gene is TRBJ2-2, the V gene TRBV7-9, with D hard to call. CDR3 length: 12 amino acids. The germline V gene encodes CDR1 SEHNR and CDR2 FQNEAQ (reference sequence). Trimming shortened V by 3 bases and J by 5 bases, and 4 bases separated the two germline ends. CDR3 protein: CASSFSTGELFF. As DNA, the CDR3 is TGTGCCAGCAGCTTTTCGACCGGGGAGCTGTTTTTT.

The table lists this clone with a count of one. This chain uses TRBV29-1 with TRBJ2-1, with TRBD2 matching over 7 bases. Germline trimming cut 6 bases from V and 8 bases from J; bases unmatched to any gene: 10. The CDR3 loop spans 13 amino acids. From germline, CDR1 is SQVTM and CDR2 ANQGSEA. CDR3 bases: TGCAGCGTCCCGGGACTATTTTTGTATGAGCAGTTCTTC. Amino acid sequence: CSVPGLFLYEQFF.

J is TRBJ1-6 and V is TRBV6-5; TRBD1 matches 9 bases. After removal of 7 bases from V and 6 bases from J, the junction contained 4 bases not matched to a gene. Germline loops: CDR1 MNHEY, CDR2 SVGAGI. The CDR3 spans 14 residues. CDR3 region: CASTKQGANSPLHF. The CDR3 DNA is TGTGCCAGCACGAAACAGGGGGCTAATTCACCCCTCCACTTT.

Written as DNA, the CDR3 is TGTGCCAGCAGTTCCCGGATACAGGGGGCGCGGACTGAAGCTTTCTTT. This sequence encodes CASSSRIQGARTEAFF. The chain joins TRBV28 to TRBJ1-1, with TRBD1 matching 9 bases. Per germline, CDR1 MDHEN and CDR2 SYDVKM. CDR3 length: 16 amino acids. The V gene end was trimmed by 4 bases and the J gene end by 5 bases; junction bases not matched to a gene: 11.

The genes are TRBV18 and TRBJ2-1, with 11 bases that match TRBD2. CDR3 size: 16 residues. V was pared by 3 bases and J by 7 bases, with 8 bases of the junction left unmatched. CDR1 and CDR2 (germline): KGHSH, LQKENI. CDR3 DNA sequence: TGTGCCAGCTCACCCACTAGCGGGGGACTTGGTAATGAGCAGTTCTTC. Residues: CASSPTSGGLGNEQFF.

About this clone: Other DNA sequences of this sample code for an identical CDR3. The gene calls are TRBV18 and TRBJ2-1; 12 bases line up with TRBD2. Germline-derived CDR1 and CDR2 are KGHSH and LQKENI. Trimming cost V 3 bases and J 3 bases; bases outside gene matches: 3. The CDR3 consists of 16 residues. The CDR3 DNA reads as TGTGCCAGCTCACCCCTAGCGGGGGGGAGCTACAATGAGCAGTTCTTC. Translated, it gives CASSPLAGGSYNEQFF.

This clone was detected only once. This sequence joins TRBV11-3 and TRBJ1-1; the D gene is possibly TRBD1 (6 bases). Trimming removed 2 bases at V and 1 base at J, with 11 bases between. The length of the CDR3 is 15 residues. Per germline, CDR1 SGHNT and CDR2 YENEEA. The DNA for the CDR3 is TGTGCCAGCAGCTTACTTCGACAGGCGAACACTGAAGCTTTCTTT. The encoded protein is CASSLLRQANTEAFF.

J is TRBJ1-2 and V is TRBV30; the D gene is possibly TRBD1 (6 bases). CDR1 is GTSNPN, CDR2 SVGIG, per germline (reference sequence). CDR3 length: 12 residues. V lost 2 bases to trimming and J lost 4 bases, with 8 bases between them. This CDR3 is CAWSTTGYGYTF. CDR3 bases: TGTGCCTGGAGTACGACAGGCTATGGCTACACCTTC.

The V gene is TRBV10-3, the J gene TRBJ2-1; maybe TRBD2 (6 bases). The ends were cut back, 10 bases at V and 5 bases at J, with 18 bases in the middle. Germline V lookup: CDR1 ENHRY, CDR2 SYGVKD. The CDR3 length is 14 residues. CDR3 sequence reads: CATMNAGPDNEQFF. In DNA, the CDR3 is TGTGCCACCATGAACGCGGGGCCGGACAATGAGCAGTTCTTC.

The chain joins TRBV19 to TRBJ2-7; a weak D match, TRBD2 (6 bases). The germline gives CDR1 LNHDA, CDR2 SQIVND (reference sequence). Trimming pared 1 base from V and 4 bases from J, leaving 8 bases between. This CDR3 has 13 residues. The CDR3 loop reads CASSIGSGYEQYF. CDR3 DNA sequence: TGTGCCAGTAGTATAGGGAGCGGGTACGAGCAGTACTTC.

The chain recombines TRBV7-8 with TRBJ1-3; D may be TRBD1 (5 bases). The CDR3 consists of 15 residues. Germline V gene data show CDR1 as SGHVS and CDR2 as FQNEAQ. The V end lost 3 bases, the J end lost 0 bases, and 9 bases lay between the germline ends. The CDR3 spells CASSLGTSSGNTIYF. The CDR3 DNA is TGTGCCAGCAGCTTGGGGACTAGCTCTGGAAACACCATATATTTT.

The chain uses TRBV5-6 and TRBJ2-7; TRBD1 matches at 9 bases. J lost 5 bases, V lost 2 bases, and 11 bases had no gene match. This CDR3 comprises 16 residues. Germline CDR1 and CDR2: SGHDT and YYEEEE. The CDR3 DNA follows: TGTGCCAGCAGCTTAGCAGGACAGGGGAGTTTCCACGAGCAGTACTTC. Its protein is CASSLAGQGSFHEQYF.

The J gene is TRBJ2-7, the V gene TRBV10-3; TRBD1 is a possible D gene (6 bases). The V end was cut by 6 bases, the J end by 3 bases, with 12 bases between. CDR1 and CDR2 from the germline V gene are ENHRY and SYGVKD. CDR3 length: 13 amino acids. The CDR3: CAISGTLLYEQYF. The CDR3 DNA reads TGTGCCATCAGCGGGACACTTCTCTACGAGCAGTACTTC.

This rearrangement joins TRBV5-1 to TRBJ2-3; D is ambiguous. The CDR3 has 12 residues. V was clipped by 0 bases and J by 4 bases, with 3 bases between them. Germline CDR1 SGHRS, CDR2 YFSETQ. As DNA, the CDR3 is TGCGCCAGCAGCTTGGCCTCAGATACGCAGTATTTT. Translating it yields CASSLASDTQYF.

V usage is TRBV18 and J usage is TRBJ2-1, with TRBD1 as a possible D gene (6 bases). Germline V gives CDR1 KGHSH, CDR2 LQKENI. There are 17 residues in the CDR3. The V and J ends lost 4 bases and 10 bases respectively, with 26 bases between them. The CDR3 sequence: CASSLISRRGRGEEQFF. The CDR3 nucleotides read TGTGCCAGCTCACTCATTTCTCGACGGGGCAGGGGAGAGGAGCAGTTCTTC.

V and J are TRBV9 and TRBJ1-1; D is undetermined. V was shortened by 0 bases and J by 0 bases, with 9 bases between the two germline ends. The CDR3 contains 15 residues. Per the germline V gene, CDR1 is SGDLS and CDR2 is YYNGEE. CDR3 coding DNA: TGTGCCAGCAGCGTAGATGGACTCTTGAACACTGAAGCTTTCTTT. Amino acids: CASSVDGLLNTEAFF.

The chain recombines TRBV7-3 with TRBJ1-1; 7 positions match TRBD1. This CDR3 region has 13 residues. Unmatched junction bases numbered 6, after V lost 3 bases and J lost 8 bases. Germline CDR1 is SGHTA and CDR2 is FQGTGA. The CDR3 loop reads CASSFGTAREAFF. The CDR3 bases are TGTGCCAGCAGCTTCGGGACAGCTAGAGAAGCTTTCTTT.

The chain is built from TRBV5-1 and TRBJ1-2; 7 bases are shared with TRBD1. The CDR3 is 15 residues long. V trimming: 5 bases; J trimming: 2 bases; junction bases outside the gene matches: 9. Germline V lookup: CDR1 SGHRS, CDR2 YFSETQ. CDR3 in DNA: TGCGCCAGCAGTCTCCAGACAGGGCAGAACTATGGCTACACCTTC. It encodes CASSLQTGQNYGYTF.

This sequence joins TRBV2 and TRBJ2-7; D is possibly TRBD2 (6 bases). Deletions cut 7 bases from V and 3 bases from J, with 16 bases between. Germline CDR1 is SNHLY and CDR2 is FYNNEI. The CDR3 has 14 residues. The CDR3 DNA sequence: TGTGCCAGCATTCACGGGGGTAAGAACTACGAGCAGTACTTC. Amino acid sequence: CASIHGGKNYEQYF.

The sample holds one count of this clone. V and J are TRBV7-6 and TRBJ1-4; 8 bases match TRBD1. Germline V gene sequence: CDR1 SGHVS, CDR2 FNYEAQ. V lost 3 bases, J lost 6 bases, and 6 bases stayed unmatched. The CDR3 contains 15 residues. CDR3: CASSFAGGEDEKLFF. CDR3 bases: TGTGCCAGCAGCTTCGCAGGGGGCGAGGATGAAAAACTGTTTTTT.

V usage is TRBV6-4 and J usage is TRBJ1-2, with TRBD1 matching 8 bases. Unmatched junction bases numbered 10, after V lost 5 bases and J lost 8 bases. The length of the CDR3 is 14 residues. Germline CDR1 and CDR2: MRHNA and SNTAGT. The CDR3 coding sequence is TGTGCCAGCAGTCCCCTGGACAGGGACGGCGGCTACACCTTC. Translating it yields CASSPLDRDGGYTF.

The rearrangement links TRBV19 to TRBJ2-3; weak D call: TRBD1 (6 bases). Germline CDR1 and CDR2: LNHDA and SQIVND (reference sequence). There are 14 residues in the CDR3. Between the trimmed V and J ends, which lost 5 bases and 6 bases, there was a span of 15 bases. CDR3 nucleotide sequence: TGTGCCAGTAGTCAGAACAGGGTACTGGATACGCAGTATTTT. Translated: CASSQNRVLDTQYF.

This clone was observed a single time. The chain links TRBV7-2 to TRBJ2-5, with D unclear. The germline V gene encodes CDR1 SGHTA and CDR2 FQGNSA. The CDR3 runs 12 residues. Trimming cost V 6 bases and J 4 bases, with 9 bases left between them. The DNA for the CDR3 is TGTGCCAGCAGTTCTGTGAGAGAGACCCAGTACTTC. This gives the protein CASSSVRETQYF.

This sequence joins TRBV15 and TRBJ2-5; a weak D match, TRBD2 (5 bases). In germline, CDR1 is LNHNV, CDR2 YYDKDF (reference sequence). V was clipped by 1 base and J by 10 bases, with 13 bases between them. This CDR3 has 13 residues. DNA for the CDR3: TGTGCCACCAGCAGAGTTAGGGTTGAGGGCCAGTACTTC. Protein: CATSRVRVEGQYF.

The chain recombines TRBV7-6 with TRBJ1-4; D is perhaps TRBD1 (5 bases). The CDR3 is 16 residues long. Trimming stripped 1 base from V and 11 bases from J, with 20 bases between. CDR1 SGHVS and CDR2 FNYEAQ come from the germline V gene. The CDR3 sequence: CASSLVTSGGSGKLFF. The CDR3, as DNA: TGTGCCAGCAGCTTAGTTACGTCCGGGGGGTCCGGGAAACTGTTTTTT.

The V and J genes are TRBV6-5 and TRBJ1-1; D is possibly TRBD1 (6 bases). The CDR3 covers 15 residues. The V gene lost 4 bases and the J gene lost 1 base, with 13 bases spanning the gap. CDR1 is MNHEY and CDR2 is SVGAGI in the germline V gene. The CDR3 protein is CASSWETGSNTEAFF. The DNA of the CDR3 is TGTGCCAGCAGTTGGGAGACAGGCTCGAACACTGAAGCTTTCTTT.

As concerns this clone: At one end, the junction sequence differs from germline, possibly due to a read error. V and J are TRBV5-4 and TRBJ2-7; D is unclear. The CDR3 contains 12 residues. Germline V CDR1 and CDR2: SGHNT, YYREEE (reference sequence). The CDR3 DNA is TGTGCCAGCAGTTTGGAGCGTGGCGAACCGAACTTC. Translated, it gives CASSLERGEPNF.